The next 8 T cell receptor beta chains were all read from a single sample in a study of control samples from healthy donors and cancer patients. Profiled with immunoSEQ multiplex PCR; TCRdb holds only in-frame clones, not every one. The table records about 110,000 clones, approximately 90% of them present only once. Source material: blood. The source of these receptors is a woman between 45 and 65 years old in good health.

V gene TRBV10-3 combines with J gene TRBJ1-1; a possible D gene is TRBD1 (5 bases). Trimming removed 2 bases at V and 1 base at J, with 8 bases between. CDR3 length equals 14 residues. Germline V lookup: CDR1 ENHRY, CDR2 SYGVKD. The CDR3 sequence: CAISERGGNTEAFF. Written as DNA, the CDR3 is TGTGCCATCAGTGAGCGGGGGGGGAACACTGAAGCTTTCTTT.

This clone was counted a single time. CDR3 in DNA: TGCGCCAGCAGCCAGTCCGGGACCGGGCAAGAGACCCAGTACTTC. The encoded protein is CASSQSGTGQETQYF. The chain recombines TRBV5-1 with TRBJ2-5; D is perhaps TRBD1 or TRBD2 (5 bases each). The CDR3 runs 15 residues. V was shortened by 4 bases and J by 2 bases, with 15 bases between the two germline ends. Germline-derived CDR1 and CDR2 are SGHRS and YFSETQ.

This clone was seen a few times. The CDR3 sequence is CASSWISGNTIYF. CDR3 nucleotide sequence: TGTGCCAGCAGTTGGATCTCTGGAAACACCATATATTTT. The chain is built from TRBV28 and TRBJ1-3; the D is unclear. V shed 4 bases and J shed 0 bases, with 4 bases lying between them. The germline V gene encodes CDR1 MDHEN and CDR2 SYDVKM. The CDR3 loop spans 13 amino acids.

V gene TRBV7-9 combines with J gene TRBJ2-1; 8 positions agree with TRBD2. Unmatched junction bases numbered 11, after V lost 4 bases and J lost 6 bases. Germline values: CDR1 SEHNR, CDR2 FQNEAQ (reference sequence). There are 16 residues in the CDR3. Written as DNA, the CDR3 is TGTGCCAGCAGCTCCCCGACGGGGGGGATCCTCAATGAGCAGTTCTTC. This codes for CASSSPTGGILNEQFF. The variable domain in full, completed from reference TRBV7-9 and TRBJ2-1, reads DTGVSQNPRHKITKRGQNVTFRCDPISEHNRLYWYRQTLGQGPEFLTYFQNEAQLEKSRLLSDRFSAERPKGSFSTLEIQRTEQGDSAMYLCASSSPTGGILNEQFFGPGTRLTVL.

This clone has just a few counts. The genes are TRBV19 and TRBJ1-5, with D perhaps TRBD1 (6 bases). Looked up from germline, CDR1 is LNHDA and CDR2 is SQIVND (reference sequence). V was shortened by 5 bases and J by 2 bases, with 13 bases between the two germline ends. CDR3 length: 15 amino acids. CDR3 loop: CASSRREGGNQPQHF. DNA of the CDR3: TGTGCCAGTAGTCGGAGGGAGGGGGGCAATCAGCCCCAGCATTTT.

This rearrangement joins TRBV19 to TRBJ2-7, with a tentative D call TRBD2 (5 bases). Germline V gives CDR1 LNHDA, CDR2 SQIVND (reference sequence). This CDR3 comprises 16 residues. The ends were cut back, 5 bases at V and 1 base at J, with 18 bases in the middle. CDR3 region: CASSARGRRTSYEQYF. Written as DNA, the CDR3 is TGTGCCAGTAGTGCTCGTGGCAGGAGGACGTCCTACGAGCAGTACTTC.

The genes are TRBV4-3 and TRBJ2-1; 9 positions match TRBD1. Germline V gene sequence: CDR1 LGHNA, CDR2 YSLEER. This CDR3 spans 14 amino acids. V shed 5 bases and J 5 bases; nucleotides not matched to a gene: 4. DNA for the CDR3: TGCGCCAGCAGCTTCGGACAGGGGAACAATGAGCAGTTCTTC. Amino acids: CASSFGQGNNEQFF.

The gene calls are TRBV29-1 and TRBJ1-5, with a possible D match to TRBD1 (5 bases). Trimming stripped 6 bases from V and 4 bases from J, with 16 bases between. CDR1 is SQVTM, CDR2 ANQGSEA, per germline. This CDR3 is built from 14 residues. CDR3 bases: TGCAGCGTAGAACTTGGGGGGAGAAATCAGCCCCAGCATTTT. Its protein product is CSVELGGRNQPQHF.